This is a list of T cell receptor beta chains from one sample in a study of T cells in Graves' hyperthyroidism and ophthalmopathy. TCRdb independently ran MiXCR on the multiplex PCR reads; one entry per CDR3 protein. The sample has hundreds of thousands of distinct CDR3 sequences; around 14% are singletons. The sequencing input was blood. These receptors were collected from a woman aged 25 to 39 with Graves' hyperthyroidism that later progressed to Graves' ophthalmopathy. CDR3s include the opening cysteine and the closing phenylalanine or tryptophan. A D gene is named only where the DNA matches it firmly. Clone size is shown for a subset of rows, as once, few, many or a class of expanded clone.

j_call	v_call	cdr3_length	d_call	clone_size	cdr3_aa	cdr3_nt
TRBJ2-5	TRBV11-2	13	-	-	CASSPRTEETHYF	TGTGCCAGCAGCCCCCGGACAGAAGAGACCCACTACTTC
TRBJ2-3	TRBV12-3/TRBV12-4	12	-	many	CASSLLDSTQYF	TGTGCCAGCAGCTTACTAGACTCTACGCAGTATTTT
TRBJ1-3	TRBV15	18	-	few	CATSFAGSRPSVGNTIYF	TGTGCCACCAGTTTTGCGGGCAGTCGGCCATCGGTTGGAAACACCATATATTTT
TRBJ2-2	TRBV7-3	18	TRBD2	many	CASSSYPPSGGSAGELFF	TGTGCCAGCAGTTCCTATCCCCCAAGCGGGGGCTCGGCCGGGGAGCTGTTTTTT
TRBJ1-5	TRBV4-3	15	-	few	CASSQEWGVDQPQHF	TGCGCCAGCAGCCAAGAATGGGGGGTGGATCAGCCCCAGCATTTT
TRBJ2-1	TRBV6-5	14	-	many	CASSVLGQYNEQFF	TGTGCCAGCAGTGTACTCGGACAGTACAATGAGCAGTTCTTC
TRBJ2-1	TRBV7-2	16	TRBD2	many	CASSFDLAGAGGEQFF	TGTGCCAGCAGCTTCGATCTAGCGGGAGCCGGAGGTGAGCAGTTCTTC
TRBJ1-5	TRBV12-3/TRBV12-4	15	-	-	CASSLWGMGNQPRHF	-
TRBJ1-2	TRBV5-6	16	-	many	CASSLAGRPRNYGYTF	TGTGCCAGCAGCTTGGCAGGGAGACCGAGAAACTATGGCTACACCTTC
TRBJ2-1	TRBV7-3	14	TRBD2	few	CASSFGAGAGEQFF	TGTGCCAGCAGCTTTGGGGCGGGAGCAGGGGAGCAGTTCTTC
TRBJ2-1	TRBV27	18	TRBD1	few	CASRPGAGGLFPYNEQFF	TGTGCCAGCAGACCCGGGGCAGGGGGCTTATTTCCCTACAATGAGCAGTTCTTC
TRBJ2-7	TRBV6-1	16	TRBD2	-	CASSPFGSGGSYEQYF	TGTGCCAGCAGTCCCTTCGGGAGCGGGGGCTCCTACGAGCAGTACTTC
TRBJ2-1	TRBV20-1	15	TRBD2	many	CSARPTSGRADEQFF	TGCAGTGCTAGACCGACTAGCGGGAGGGCAGATGAGCAGTTCTTC
TRBJ2-2	TRBV20-1	13	-	many	CSAREVLSGELFF	TGCAGTGCTAGAGAAGTCCTCTCCGGGGAGCTGTTTTTT
TRBJ2-5	TRBV28	15	-	few	CASQKIAGTAETQYF	TGTGCCAGCCAAAAAATAGCCGGGACCGCAGAGACCCAGTACTTC
TRBJ2-7	TRBV7-2	16	-	many	CASSPGGGQGPYEQYF	TGTGCCAGCAGCCCGGGGGGGGGACAGGGCCCCTACGAGCAGTACTTC
TRBJ2-5	TRBV5-1	16	TRBD2	-	CASRVGFAGAGETQYF	TGCGCCAGCAGAGTAGGTTTCGCGGGAGCTGGAGAGACCCAGTACTTC
TRBJ1-1	TRBV27	15	-	many	CASSIFWVANTEAFF	TGTGCCAGCAGTATCTTTTGGGTAGCGAACACTGAAGCTTTCTTT
TRBJ1-5	TRBV2	14	-	many	CASSEGDTYQPQHF	TGTGCCAGCAGTGAAGGGGACACCTATCAGCCCCAGCATTTT
TRBJ2-2	TRBV10-1	14	-	-	CASRAGKNTGELFF	TGCGCCAGCAGGGCGGGGAAGAACACCGGGGAGCTGTTTTTT
TRBJ1-1	TRBV12-3/TRBV12-4	13	-	many	CASSKQVNTEAFF	TGTGCCAGCAGCAAACAGGTAAACACTGAAGCTTTCTTT
TRBJ1-6	TRBV20-1	13	TRBD1	many	CSAGRGQGSPLHF	TGCAGTGCGGGCAGGGGGCAGGGGTCACCCCTCCACTTT
TRBJ1-5	TRBV6-1	17	TRBD1	-	CASSPRLDRYSNQPQHF	TGTGCCAGCAGTCCTCGTCTGGACAGGTATAGCAATCAGCCCCAGCATTTT
TRBJ1-1	TRBV7-9	15	-	many	CASGEDLTPNTEAFF	TGTGCCTCAGGGGAAGACCTCACCCCGAACACTGAAGCTTTCTTT
TRBJ2-3	TRBV5-1	13	-	many	CASSSPGVDTQYF	TGCGCCAGCAGCTCTCCAGGGGTAGATACGCAGTATTTT
TRBJ2-7	TRBV6-1	14	TRBD1	many	CASGDRDRFYEQYF	TGTGCCAGCGGCGATAGGGACAGGTTCTACGAGCAGTACTTC
TRBJ1-4	TRBV19	14	-	few	CASSTAGANEKLFF	TGTGCCAGTAGTACGGCGGGAGCTAATGAAAAACTGTTTTTT
TRBJ1-5	TRBV6-5	16	-	few	CASSYSSGYSNQPQHF	TGTGCCAGCAGTTACTCGAGCGGGTATAGCAATCAGCCCCAGCATTTT
TRBJ2-1	TRBV11-2	15	-	many	CASSLEILPRDEQFF	TGTGCCAGCAGCTTAGAGATACTCCCCCGAGATGAGCAGTTCTTC
TRBJ1-2	TRBV11-2	12	-	many	CASSLAYGGYTF	TGTGCCAGCAGCCTCGCTTATGGGGGCTACACCTTC
TRBJ1-5	TRBV27	14	-	many	CASSDTPSNQPQHF	TGTGCCAGCTCCGACACCCCAAGCAATCAGCCCCAGCATTTT
TRBJ1-1	TRBV7-9	12	-	many	CASTPPEPEAFF	TGTGCCAGCACACCCCCGGAGCCTGAAGCTTTCTTT
TRBJ2-3	TRBV6-2/TRBV6-3	13	-	-	CASSPQVGLRQYF	TGTGCCAGCAGTCCCCAGGTAGGATTAAGGCAGTATTTT
TRBJ2-2	TRBV30	13	-	many	CAWSAVYTGELFF	TGTGCCTGGAGTGCTGTTTACACCGGGGAGCTGTTTTTT
TRBJ2-7	TRBV28	17	-	-	CASSSTSGNWAYNEQYF	TGTGCCAGCAGTTCGACCTCGGGGAATTGGGCCTACAATGAGCAGTACTTC
TRBJ2-1	TRBV18	13	-	-	CASSPGNTYEQFF	TGTGCCAGCTCACCGGGGAATACGTACGAGCAGTTCTTC
TRBJ2-5	TRBV28	14	-	many	CASSLFGHVETQYF	TGTGCCAGCAGTTTATTCGGACACGTAGAGACCCAGTACTTC
TRBJ1-5	TRBV2	14	TRBD1	-	CARGGARSNQPQHF	TGTGCCAGAGGGGGCGCGAGGAGCAATCAGCCCCAGCATTTT
TRBJ1-2	TRBV7-2	12	TRBD1	many	CASSSDRTSVTF	TGTGCCAGCAGCTCGGACAGGACGAGTGTCACCTTC
TRBJ1-1	TRBV12-3/TRBV12-4	15	TRBD1	many	CASSQQEGAYTEAFF	TGTGCCAGCAGTCAACAGGAGGGGGCTTACACTGAAGCTTTCTTT
TRBJ2-7	TRBV20-1	14	TRBD2	many	CSARTSETHYEQYF	TGCAGTGCGAGGACTAGCGAGACCCACTACGAGCAGTACTTC
TRBJ2-1	TRBV12-3/TRBV12-4	13	-	few	CASSLVLRDEQFF	TGTGCCAGCAGTTTGGTCCTACGAGATGAGCAGTTCTTC
TRBJ2-7	TRBV7-2	14	TRBD2	many	CASSWGLGDYEQYF	TGTGCCAGCAGCTGGGGACTAGGAGACTACGAGCAGTACTTC
TRBJ2-1	TRBV20-1	14	TRBD2	-	CSAGGTSVYNEQFF	TGCAGTGCTGGAGGGACTAGCGTCTACAATGAGCAGTTCTTC
TRBJ2-6	TRBV6-1	16	-	many	CASSTAGNSGANVLTF	TGTGCCAGCAGTACCGCAGGGAACTCTGGGGCCAACGTCCTGACTTTC
TRBJ2-6	TRBV9	15	-	few	CASSVEDSGANVLTF	TGTGCCAGCAGCGTCGAGGACTCTGGGGCCAACGTCCTGACTTTC
TRBJ1-2	TRBV27	14	-	many	CASSLSPEFYGYTF	TGTGCCAGCAGTTTATCCCCTGAGTTCTATGGCTACACCTTC
TRBJ2-7	TRBV19	14	TRBD2	few	CASSTGGAGNEQYF	TGTGCCAGTAGTACCGGGGGGGCCGGCAACGAGCAGTACTTC
TRBJ2-1	TRBV11-2	15	-	many	CASSLDGTQANEQFF	TGTGCCAGCAGCTTAGATGGGACTCAGGCCAATGAGCAGTTCTTC
TRBJ2-5	TRBV3-1	15	-	many	CASSRTGTWEETQYF	TGTGCCAGCAGCCGAACAGGGACTTGGGAAGAGACCCAGTACTTC
TRBJ2-1	TRBV30	15	-	many	CAWNPGPLSYNEQFF	TGTGCCTGGAACCCGGGTCCGTTATCCTACAATGAGCAGTTCTTC